Sequencing of this TCR beta chain was carried out in a study of blood T cells in healthy people across ages. As for this clonotype: Its antigen is unidentified.

Study-level findings and limits: Those diversity estimates obtained from one million T cells were thought to be underestimates.

Through a sample-barcoded 5' primer and a J-beta primer mix, a second PCR was run for about 6 to 11 cycles. TCRdb processed the 5' RACE reads anew with MiXCR; each CDR3 protein has one entry. The data contain some 1.7 million distinct CDR3 sequences, 28% of them singletons. Trimming at V came to 0 bases and at J to 7 bases, leaving 8 bases not matched to a gene. The CDR3 is 16 amino acids. From germline, CDR1 is KGHSH and CDR2 LQKENI. The sequence came from a woman aged 25 to 39 in good health. The chain has TRBV18 and TRBJ2-1; 8 nucleotides align to TRBD1. The sample was blood. This CDR3 reads CASSPPGRGPGNEQFF. In DNA, the CDR3 is TGTGCCAGCTCACCACCGGGCAGGGGGCCGGGGAATGAGCAGTTCTTC.